The 16 T cell receptor beta chains in this list originate from one sample, sequenced in a study of tumor and adjacent non-tumor tissue in lung cancer. RNA was extracted from bulk tissue without any cell sorting. More than 3 cm separated this lung sample from the edge of the tumor. Three rounds of nested PCR, following a modified ARM-PCR protocol, produced the TCRbeta library. TCRdb redid the calling of the multiplex PCR reads with MiXCR, one entry per CDR3 protein. The table lists about 110,000 distinct CDR3 sequences, about 64% of them singletons. Sequencing was carried out using distant non-tumor lung tissue. The receptor source for this set is a man in his sixties with non-small cell lung cancer.

Judged by abundance, this clonotype is medium-sized (0.01 to 0.1%). This chain links TRBV11-3 with TRBJ2-5; 7 bases are a match to TRBD2. This CDR3 is 17 amino acids long. The germline gives CDR1 SGHNT, CDR2 YENEEA. The ends lost 1 base at V and 1 base at J; junction bases unmatched: 9. Here the CDR3 reads CASSLGGGSLLQETQYF. The CDR3 region has the DNA TGTGCCAGCAGCTTAGGTGGCGGGAGTTTACTCCAAGAGACCCAGTACTTC.

This clonotype was picked up one time. A much larger clonotype is one base distant, so this may be a read error. The chain combines TRBV12-3 or TRBV12-4 with TRBJ2-7; 8 bases fit TRBD1. The CDR3 consists of 13 residues. With 3 bases clipped from V and 4 bases from J, the junction kept 2 bases outside the gene matches. Written as DNA, the CDR3 is TGTGCCAGCAGTTTGGGGGACAGGTACGAGCAGTACTTC. Translating it yields CASSLGDRYEQYF.

Remarks on this clonotype: The CDR3 does not end in the conserved phenylalanine or tryptophan, so this is likely a read error. The chain links TRBV11-2 to TRBJ2-5, with TRBD2 matching over 10 bases. Germline-derived CDR1 and CDR2 are SGHAT and FQNNGV. V was pared by 7 bases and J by 4 bases, with 12 bases of the junction left unmatched. This CDR3 has 16 amino acids. The CDR3 protein is CASIPWASGSRETQYL. DNA of the CDR3: TGTGCCAGCATCCCTTGGGCTAGCGGGAGTCGAGAGACCCAGTACCTC.

A few counts support this clonotype. This may be a read error: a much more frequent sequence differs by one nucleotide. The rearrangement joins TRBV6-4 to TRBJ1-5, with a weak D call TRBD1 (5 bases). Germline values: CDR1 MRHNA, CDR2 SNTAGT. The CDR3 has 15 residues. V was pared by 6 bases and J by 0 bases, with 12 bases between. Here the CDR3 DNA reads TGTGCCAGCAGAGTGACAGAAGATAGCAATCAGCCCCAGCATTTT. It codes for CASRVTEDSNQPQHF.

As regards this clonotype: With a much larger clone just one base away, this may be a read error. J is TRBJ2-3 and V is TRBV6-4; the D gene is possibly TRBD2 (5 bases). CDR1 MRHNA and CDR2 SNTAGT come from the germline V gene. The CDR3 sequence is 14 residues long. V lost 6 bases and J lost 0, with 10 bases in between. In nucleotides, the CDR3 is TGTGCCAGCAGGTGGGAGTATAGCACAGATACGCAGTATTTT. Translation gives CASRWEYSTDTQYF.

To note about this clonotype: A clone one base away is much larger, so this may be a read error. J is TRBJ1-3 and V is TRBV5-4; no definite D call. There are 17 residues in the CDR3. CDR1 and CDR2 from the germline V gene are SGHNT and YYREEE (reference sequence). The CDR3 region is CACSLGGVSMGGNTIYF. CDR3 sequence (DNA): TGTGCCTGCAGCTTGGGAGGCGTGTCTATGGGTGGAAACACCATATATTTT.

The chain uses TRBV11-1 and TRBJ2-1; tentative D call: TRBD2 (6 bases). V lost 3 bases, J lost 6 bases, and 15 bases lay in between. Germline CDR1 is SGHAT and CDR2 is FQDESV (reference sequence). The CDR3 is made up of 15 amino acids. In nucleotides, the CDR3 is TGTGCCAGCAGCTTGGGGACTGGAGGGCCCAATGAGCAGTTCTTC. This translates into CASSLGTGGPNEQFF.

Comments on this clonotype: A much larger clonotype is one base distant, so this may be a read error. The J gene is TRBJ1-1, the V gene TRBV20-1; the D gene is possibly TRBD1 (5 bases). Germline V gene data show CDR1 as DFQATT and CDR2 as SNEGSKA (reference sequence). The CDR3 is 13 amino acids. The CDR3 DNA is TGCAGTCCTAGACGGGACCGCGACACTGAAGCTTTCTTT. Protein sequence: CSPRRDRDTEAFF.

In regard to this clonotype: A read error may be the cause here, since a much bigger clone is one base away. The chain is built from TRBV5-5 and TRBJ1-2; D is possibly TRBD1 (6 bases). In germline, CDR1 is SGHKS, CDR2 YYEKEE (reference sequence). There are 14 residues in the CDR3. In DNA, the CDR3 is TGTGCCAGCAGGTTGGACAGACCTAACTATGGCTACACCTTC. This sequence encodes CASRLDRPNYGYTF.

J is TRBJ2-3 and V is TRBV6-6, with a tentative D call TRBD1 (5 bases). The length of the CDR3 is 17 residues. V lost 4 bases to trimming and J lost 2 bases, with 19 bases between them. The germline V gene encodes CDR1 MNHNY and CDR2 SVGAGI (reference sequence). CDR3 bases: TGTGCCAGCAGTTCCGGAGAAGACAGTTTCTACACAGATACGCAGTATTTT. It specifies CASSSGEDSFYTDTQYF.

V is TRBV20-1 and J is TRBJ2-5; 10 bases are a match to TRBD2. The CDR3 covers 15 residues. Trimming took 3 bases from V and 5 from J; bases not matched to a gene: 9. The germline V gene encodes CDR1 DFQATT and CDR2 SNEGSKA (reference sequence). The CDR3 DNA reads as TGCAGTGCTAGTAGCGTAGCGGGAGGCTTTGAGACCCAGTACTTC. Translating gives CSASSVAGGFETQYF.

In the case of this clonotype: The junction departs from germline at one end; a sequencing error may be responsible. The CDR3 reads CASNPGSHEQFF. In nucleotides, the CDR3 is TGCGCCAGCAACCCCGGGAGCCACGAGCAGTTCTTT. The rearrangement joins TRBV10-1 to TRBJ2-1, with a possible D match to TRBD2 (6 bases). Per the germline V gene, CDR1 is WNHNN and CDR2 is SYGVQD (reference sequence). The CDR3 runs to 12 residues.

Turning to this clonotype: A much larger clone lies a single base off, so this may be a read error. The chain carries TRBV20-1 and TRBJ2-1; D remains unclear. The CDR3 totals 12 residues. Germline CDR1 is DFQATT and CDR2 is SNEGSKA (reference sequence). The CDR3 coding sequence is TGCAGTGCTAGAACAGCATACAATGAGCAGTCCTTC. Translating gives CSARTAYNEQSF.

V gene TRBV2 combines with J gene TRBJ2-2; 8 nucleotides match TRBD1. CDR3 length equals 15 residues. Trimming at V came to 8 bases and at J to 4 bases, leaving 9 bases not matched to a gene. CDR1 is SNHLY, CDR2 FYNNEI, per germline. CDR3 region: CASDPGQASTGELFF. Here the CDR3 DNA reads TGTGCCAGCGACCCGGGACAGGCGAGCACCGGGGAGCTGTTTTTT.

This clonotype occurred many times. The chain is built from TRBV5-1 and TRBJ2-5; possible D gene TRBD1, 7 bases. Germline assignment: CDR1 SGHRS and CDR2 YFSETQ. This CDR3 spans 15 amino acids. Trimming stripped 4 bases from V and 5 bases from J, with 18 bases between. The DNA of the CDR3 is TGCGCCAGCAGCCCACAGGAGGGGGCTAGGGAGACCCAGTACTTC. Protein: CASSPQEGARETQYF.

This chain joins TRBV6-5 and TRBJ1-5; TRBD1 might be the D (6 bases). The V and J ends lost 10 bases and 4 bases respectively, with 20 bases between them. The CDR3 spans 15 residues. Germline V CDR1 and CDR2: MNHEY, SVGAGI. CDR3 sequence (DNA): TGTGCCACCAGAAGGGACGGGGGCACTAATCAGCCCCAGCATTTT. It encodes CATRRDGGTNQPQHF.